This T cell receptor beta chain was recovered during a study of blood T cells in healthy people across ages. Germline CDR1 and CDR2: SNHLY and FYNNEI. Trimming removed 5 bases at V and 5 bases at J, with 20 bases between. The CDR3 sequence is 16 residues long. PCR was performed a second time for about 7 to 12 cycles using a sample-barcoded 5' primer and a J-beta primer mix. TCRdb reprocessed the 5' RACE reads via MiXCR and lists one record per CDR3 protein. The sample lists 2 million or so distinct CDR3 sequences, 49% seen once, with approximately 2.1% in the top ten. The sample was blood. The origin of this receptor is a woman in her thirties or forties in good health. The chain uses TRBV2 and TRBJ2-3; D uncertain. CDR3 DNA sequence: TGTGCCAGCAGTCCTGAAAGGGAAATGGCCGGAGATACGCAGTATTTT. Amino acids: CASSPEREMAGDTQYF.